The clone carrying this TCR beta chain has at least ten counts. Its antigen is as yet unknown. The entry originates in a study of CD8 T cells in ankylosing spondylitis. Findings and limits, study-wide: Relatively rare in peripheral blood, disease-linked clones were also CD8+. Some of these motif variants have turned up before, in reports on reactive arthritis synovial fluid and blood. Reportedly, matched ankylosing spondylitis synovial fluid was significantly enriched for disease-linked clones.

This CDR3 has 16 residues. Germline CDR1 is SGHAT and CDR2 is FQDESV (reference sequence). The V end lost 4 bases, the J end lost 2 bases, and 17 bases lay between the germline ends. Quantitative 5'-RACE with molecular barcodes generated TCR beta libraries. MiXCR was run by TCRdb on the 5' RACE reads, yielding one entry per CDR3 protein. In the table there are about 260,000 distinct CDR3 sequences, about 24% of which are singletons. This TCR was sampled from a male donor with ankylosing spondylitis or in good health (not recorded which). The V and J genes are TRBV11-1 and TRBJ2-5; tentative D call: TRBD1 (5 bases). The sample was blood, either unsorted or a sorted T cell fraction (not recorded which). The CDR3 sequence: CASSSRVRQIQETQYF. The CDR3 region has the DNA TGTGCCAGCAGCTCCAGAGTCCGACAGATTCAAGAGACCCAGTACTTC. Complete variable domain (other parts from reference TRBV11-1 and TRBJ2-5): EAEVAQSPRYKITEKSQAVAFWCDPISGHATLYWYRQILGQGPELLVQFQDESVVDDSQLPKDRFSAERLKGVDSTLKIQPAELGDSAMYLCASSSRVRQIQETQYFGPGTRLLVL.